This passage covers 32 T cell receptor beta chains from one sample sequenced in a study of shared clonotypes between healthy human individuals. The method was immunoSEQ multiplex PCR; TCRdb's version includes in-frame clones alone and lacks a portion of them. The table records about 230,000 clones, under 80% of them present only once. Material for sequencing was memory CD4+ T cells sorted from blood. The subset: CD45RA-negative fraction. These receptors came from a young man in good health.

J is TRBJ2-7 and V is TRBV9, with D unclear. Per the germline V gene, CDR1 is SGDLS and CDR2 is YYNGEE. The CDR3 sequence is 14 residues long. V dropped 0 bases and J dropped 2 bases, with 9 bases sitting between them. CDR3 nucleotide sequence: TGTGCCAGCAGCGTAGGTCAGAGTACCTACGAGCAGTACTTC. Translating it yields CASSVGQSTYEQYF.

The chain recombines TRBV15 with TRBJ2-1, with 10 positions matching TRBD1. V lost 3 bases and J lost 4; bases outside the gene matches: 6. CDR3 length equals 16 residues. In germline, CDR1 is LNHNV, CDR2 YYDKDF (reference sequence). The CDR3, as DNA: TGTGCCACCAGCAGCCCCCCGGGACAGGGGTACAATGAGCAGTTCTTC. It encodes CATSSPPGQGYNEQFF.

The chain is built from TRBV10-3 and TRBJ1-5; D is unresolved. There are 14 residues in the CDR3. CDR1 and CDR2 (germline): ENHRY, SYGVKD. V lost 4 bases, J lost 6 bases, and 13 bases lay in between. The chain's CDR3 is CAISGTAASQPQHF. CDR3 coding DNA: TGTGCCATCAGTGGGACCGCCGCAAGTCAGCCCCAGCATTTT.

This clone was observed many times. This chain connects TRBV18 to TRBJ1-5, with 9 bases fitting TRBD1. V dropped 4 bases and J dropped 4; count of bases not matched to a gene: 5. CDR1 is KGHSH, CDR2 LQKENI, per germline. The CDR3 is 15 amino acids. The DNA for the CDR3 is TGTGCCAGCTCACTCGGGACAGGGTCGAATCAGCCCCAGCATTTT. It codes for CASSLGTGSNQPQHF.

This clone came up once. The CDR3 bases are TGTGCCATCCACAGCGGGAGTGACCCCCGCAACAATGAGCAGTTCTTC. It translates to CAIHSGSDPRNNEQFF. V and J are TRBV7-9 and TRBJ2-1, with 8 bases lining up with TRBD2. V gave up 10 bases and J gave up 5 bases; unmatched junction bases: 16. The germline gives CDR1 SEHNR, CDR2 FQNEAQ (reference sequence). CDR3 length: 16 residues.

V is TRBV9 and J is TRBJ1-5; D not resolved. The V gene lost 1 base and the J gene lost 9 bases, with 11 bases spanning the gap. The CDR3 covers 13 residues. Germline loops: CDR1 SGDLS, CDR2 YYNGEE. CDR3 in DNA: TGTGCCAGCAGCGTATACCTGCTGGGGCCCCAGCATTTT. This sequence encodes CASSVYLLGPQHF.

V is TRBV6-5 and J is TRBJ2-3; D call uncertain. CDR3 length: 13 residues. Trimming took off 2 bases at V and 1 base at J, with 4 bases between the two ends. CDR1 is MNHEY and CDR2 is SVGAGI in the germline V gene. Here the CDR3 reads CASSYVGTDTQYF. CDR3 nucleotides: TGTGCCAGCAGTTACGTTGGCACAGATACGCAGTATTTT.

This clone has just a few counts. The chain couples TRBV19 to TRBJ2-2; a possible D gene is TRBD2 (6 bases). The V end was cut by 8 bases, the J end by 4 bases, with 17 bases between. Germline assignment: CDR1 LNHDA and CDR2 SQIVND (reference sequence). The CDR3 spans 15 residues. This chain's CDR3 is CASGGFSSSTGELFF. The CDR3, as DNA: TGTGCCAGTGGGGGGTTTAGTTCCTCCACCGGGGAGCTGTTTTTT. Full variable domain (outside the CDR3, taken from reference TRBV19 and TRBJ2-2): DGGITQSPKYLFRKEGQNVTLSCEQNLNHDAMYWYRQDPGQGLRLIYYSQIVNDFQKGDIAEGYSVSREKKESFPLTVTSAQKNPTAFYLCASGGFSSSTGELFFGEGSRLTVL.

The chain carries TRBV5-4 and TRBJ2-7; maybe TRBD1 (6 bases). This CDR3 spans 15 amino acids. V was trimmed by 1 base and J by 5 bases, leaving 16 bases between them. In germline, CDR1 is SGHNT, CDR2 YYREEE (reference sequence). CDR3 DNA sequence: TGTGCCAGCAGCTTGTTCGGGGACATCTCGGACGAGCAGTACTTC. This encodes CASSLFGDISDEQYF. Using reference TRBV5-4 and TRBJ2-7 for the parts outside the CDR3, the full variable domain is ETGVTQSPTHLIKTRGQQVTLRCSSQSGHNTVSWYQQALGQGPQFIFQYYREEENGRGNFPPRFSGLQFPNYSSELNVNALELDDSALYLCASSLFGDISDEQYFGPGTRLTVT.

The chain uses TRBV7-2 and TRBJ2-7, with D tentatively TRBD2 (6 bases). The CDR3 is 15 amino acids. Germline V gives CDR1 SGHTA, CDR2 FQGNSA. V was shortened by 2 bases and J by 3 bases, with 14 bases between the two germline ends. CDR3 coding DNA: TGTGCCAGCAGCTTATGGGCGGGATTGGGCTACGAGCAGTACTTC. The encoded protein is CASSLWAGLGYEQYF. Filled out from reference TRBV7-2 and TRBJ2-7, the complete variable domain reads GAGVSQSPSNKVTEKGKDVELRCDPISGHTALYWYRQSLGQGLEFLIYFQGNSAPDKSGLPSDRFSAERTGGSVSTLTIQRTQQEDSAVYLCASSLWAGLGYEQYFGPGTRLTVT.

The chain has TRBV5-6 and TRBJ2-7, with 8 bases lining up with TRBD2. The CDR3 length is 18 residues. The trim removed 0 bases at V and 4 bases at J, leaving 15 bases unmatched. Germline loops: CDR1 SGHDT, CDR2 YYEEEE. CDR3 coding DNA: TGTGCCAGCAGCTTGGAAGTAGCGGGAACCCAAGGTGGATACGAGCAGTACTTC. This codes for CASSLEVAGTQGGYEQYF.

The chain recombines TRBV27 with TRBJ2-3, with TRBD2 identical over 8 bases. CDR3 length: 15 amino acids. CDR1 MNHEY and CDR2 SMNVEV come from the germline V gene (reference sequence). V gave up 5 bases and J gave up 4 bases; unmatched junction bases: 8. The CDR3, as DNA: TGTGCCAGCAGTCTCCGAGCGGGAGCGGCAGATACGCAGTATTTT. Protein: CASSLRAGAADTQYF.

In this sample, this clone turned up many times. The chain combines TRBV2 with TRBJ2-7; 10 nucleotides match TRBD1. Germline V gene data show CDR1 as SNHLY and CDR2 as FYNNEI. The junction had 11 bases not matched to a gene; V was cut back by 3 bases and J by 3 bases. This CDR3 region has 17 residues. DNA of the CDR3: TGTGCCAGCAGTGATTGGGGGACAGGGGCCACCGTCTACGAGCAGTACTTC. Encoded protein: CASSDWGTGATVYEQYF.

The chain employs TRBV19 and TRBJ2-5, with 7 bases aligning to TRBD1. Per germline, CDR1 LNHDA and CDR2 SQIVND (reference sequence). The CDR3 runs 15 residues. V dropped 4 bases and J dropped 2; count of bases not matched to a gene: 7. CDR3 DNA: TGTGCCAGTAGTAGAGGGGGACAGATTCAAGAGACCCAGTACTTC. Its protein product is CASSRGGQIQETQYF.

The sample holds a few counts of this clone. V is TRBV7-9 and J is TRBJ2-5; TRBD1 aligns across 10 bases. From germline, CDR1 is SEHNR and CDR2 FQNEAQ (reference sequence). The CDR3 covers 16 residues. V dropped 5 bases and J dropped 1; count of bases not matched to a gene: 7. Written as DNA, the CDR3 is TGTGCCAGCAGCCTGGGGGACAGGGGTCTCCAAGAGACCCAGTACTTC. As protein: CASSLGDRGLQETQYF. The full variable domain, rest sourced from reference TRBV7-9 and TRBJ2-5, is DTGVSQNPRHKITKRGQNVTFRCDPISEHNRLYWYRQTLGQGPEFLTYFQNEAQLEKSRLLSDRFSAERPKGSFSTLEIQRTEQGDSAMYLCASSLGDRGLQETQYFGPGTRLLVL.

The chain combines TRBV7-9 with TRBJ2-5; a possible D gene is TRBD1 (5 bases). V lost 6 bases to trimming and J lost 7 bases, with 24 bases between them. The CDR3 covers 16 residues. From germline, CDR1 is SEHNR and CDR2 FQNEAQ (reference sequence). The CDR3 DNA reads as TGTGCCAGCAGTCCCAAATCTTTTCAGGGATGGGCGACCCAGTACTTC. This gives the protein CASSPKSFQGWATQYF.

This clone was seen at least ten times. This chain joins TRBV20-1 and TRBJ2-1, with D hard to call. V was shortened by 3 bases and J by 6 bases, with 6 bases between the two germline ends. Germline-derived CDR1 and CDR2 are DFQATT and SNEGSKA (reference sequence). The CDR3 is 11 residues long. CDR3 sequence (DNA): TGCAGTGCTAGTTTGGTCAATGAGCAGTTCTTC. This codes for CSASLVNEQFF.

The gene calls are TRBV6-1 and TRBJ2-7, with D unresolved. The CDR3 covers 14 residues. Germline CDR1 reads MNHNS; CDR2 reads SASEGT. The ends were cut back, 3 bases at V and 3 bases at J, with 12 bases in the middle. The CDR3 bases are TGTGCCAGCAGTGACCGTCGGTTGGGCTACGAGCAGTACTTC. It yields the protein CASSDRRLGYEQYF.

The V call is TRBV15, the J call TRBJ1-3; 7 nucleotides line up with TRBD1. V dropped 0 bases and J dropped 3; count of bases not matched to a gene: 5. Germline CDR1 reads LNHNV; CDR2 reads YYDKDF (reference sequence). This CDR3 comprises 16 residues. CDR3 sequence: CATSREGTVFGNTIYF. For the CDR3, the DNA is TGTGCCACCAGCAGAGAGGGGACAGTTTTTGGAAACACCATATATTTT. The variable domain in full, with the rest retrieved from reference TRBV15 and TRBJ1-3, is DAMVIQNPRYQVTQFGKPVTLSCSQTLNHNVMYWYQQKSSQAPKLLFHYYDKDFNNEADTPDNFQSRRPNTSFCFLDIRSPGLGDTAMYLCATSREGTVFGNTIYFGEGSWLTVV.

This rearrangement joins TRBV27 to TRBJ2-2; D perhaps matches TRBD2 (6 bases). The germline CDR1 and CDR2 sequences are MNHEY and SMNVEV (reference sequence). V lost 2 bases, J lost 5 bases, and 9 bases lay in between. CDR3 size: 14 residues. The CDR3 sequence is CASSLNAGTGELFF. The CDR3 DNA reads as TGTGCCAGCAGTTTAAATGCGGGAACCGGGGAGCTGTTTTTT.

A single count supports this clone. This chain joins TRBV1 and TRBJ2-7; the table's D call, TRBD1, was not checked against the DNA. TRBV1 is recorded as a pseudogene. This CDR3 has 16 residues. The CDR3 sequence: CTSSQDWDRGPYEQYF. CDR3 nucleotide sequence: TGCACCAGCAGCCAAGATTGGGACAGGGGGCCCTACGAGCAGTACTTC.

The chain couples TRBV11-2 to TRBJ2-7; no definite D call. The germline CDR1 and CDR2 sequences are SGHAT and FQNNGV. The CDR3 spans 15 residues. Trimming shortened V by 2 bases and J by 3 bases, and 14 bases separated the two germline ends. This CDR3 is CASSLNTLINYEQYF. CDR3 in DNA: TGTGCCAGCAGCTTAAACACCCTAATAAACTACGAGCAGTACTTC.

J is TRBJ2-1 and V is TRBV6-5; TRBD2 agrees at 9 bases. Germline V gives CDR1 MNHEY, CDR2 SVGAGI. Losses at the gene ends were 2 bases for V and 5 bases for J; bases not matched to a gene: 4. The CDR3 length is 15 residues. The CDR3: CASSYTAGGNNEQFF. DNA of the CDR3: TGTGCCAGCAGTTACACGGCGGGAGGGAACAATGAGCAGTTCTTC.

The chain has TRBV5-8 and TRBJ2-4; a possible D gene is TRBD1 (6 bases). CDR3 size: 16 residues. The V end lost 2 bases, the J end lost 0 bases, and 12 bases lay between the germline ends. CDR1 and CDR2 from the germline V gene are SGHTS and YDEGEE. This CDR3 is CASSFRGTQAKNIQYF. CDR3 sequence (DNA): TGTGCCAGCAGCTTTAGGGGGACCCAAGCCAAAAACATTCAGTACTTC.

This clone was observed once. The J gene is TRBJ1-1, the V gene TRBV6-5; possible D gene TRBD1, 6 bases. V was clipped by 6 bases and J by 2 bases, with 10 bases between them. From germline, CDR1 is MNHEY and CDR2 SVGAGI. This CDR3 has 13 amino acids. The CDR3 region is CASRGQPNTEAFF. The DNA of the CDR3 is TGTGCCAGCAGAGGACAGCCTAACACTGAAGCTTTCTTT.

The chain has TRBV27 and TRBJ2-1; D is unclear. The CDR3 totals 12 residues. Germline assignment: CDR1 MNHEY and CDR2 SMNVEV (reference sequence). Trimming pared 5 bases from V and 12 bases from J, leaving 14 bases between. The CDR3 DNA reads TGTGCCAGCAGTCAGGACCAGTACGGGCAGTTCTTC. Encoded protein: CASSQDQYGQFF.

The V gene is TRBV7-2, the J gene TRBJ2-7; TRBD2 agrees at 12 bases. The V and J ends lost 0 bases and 1 base, in that order; junction bases with no gene match: 1. This CDR3 is built from 16 residues. In germline, CDR1 is SGHTA, CDR2 FQGNSA. DNA of the CDR3: TGTGCCAGCAGCTTAGCCGGGACTAGCGGGTCCTACGAGCAGTACTTC. Encoded protein: CASSLAGTSGSYEQYF.

With regard to this clone: Just one base apart from a much larger clone, this may be a read error. The chain recombines TRBV5-4 with TRBJ2-1; TRBD2 aligns across 9 bases. J was trimmed by 12 bases and V by 4 bases; bases with no gene match: 11. Germline CDR1 SGHNT, CDR2 YYREEE (reference sequence). This CDR3 has 14 amino acids. The CDR3 nucleotides read TGTGCCAGCAGCGTCCCTAGCGGGATCTATGGGCAGTTCTTC. Encoded protein: CASSVPSGIYGQFF.

This clone appeared once. The chain uses TRBV7-2 and TRBJ2-3, with 10 bases that match TRBD1. This CDR3 spans 18 amino acids. The germline gives CDR1 SGHTA, CDR2 FQGNSA. J lost 7 bases, V lost 1 base, and 14 bases had no gene match. CDR3 sequence (DNA): TGTGCCAGCAGCTTAGGGGTCCCGGGACAGGGGCGGGGATATACGCAGTATTTT. This encodes CASSLGVPGQGRGYTQYF.

In this sample, this clone turned up a few times. V usage is TRBV5-1 and J usage is TRBJ2-7; D is perhaps TRBD1 (5 bases). Germline V gives CDR1 SGHRS, CDR2 YFSETQ. The CDR3 has 15 residues. V was cut by 0 bases and J by 10 bases, with 20 bases left in between. CDR3 sequence reads: CASSLEPQAAHRQYF. In DNA form, the CDR3 reads TGCGCCAGCAGCTTGGAGCCACAGGCGGCCCACAGACAGTACTTC.

CDR3 DNA sequence: TGTGCCAGCTCAGAAGAGCGGGAGTCCCCGTTCTTC. This gives the protein CASSEERESPFF. The chain combines TRBV18 with TRBJ2-1; TRBD2 aligns across 8 bases. This CDR3 is 12 amino acids long. CDR1 and CDR2 (germline): KGHSH, LQKENI. Trimming took 5 bases from V and 15 from J; bases not matched to a gene: 9.

This chain uses TRBV5-1 with TRBJ2-1; perhaps TRBD2 as D (6 bases). V dropped 4 bases and J dropped 9 bases, with 20 bases sitting between them. There are 15 residues in the CDR3. The germline CDR1 and CDR2 sequences are SGHRS and YFSETQ. CDR3 bases: TGCGCCAGCAGCGCTAACCGGGACTCCTCTCCTGAGCAGTTCTTC. The encoded protein is CASSANRDSSPEQFF.